These 5 T cell receptor beta chains share one sample of origin, sequenced in a study of blood T cell repertoires in COVID-19. Method: immunoSEQ multiplex PCR; TCRdb's copy keeps in-frame clones and lacks some. The sample carries about 130,000 clones, approximately 83% recorded once. The material sequenced was peripheral blood. Source of these receptors: a man older than 75 with active or convalescent COVID-19.

The CDR3 sequence is CASSKALSSPGETQYF. CDR3 bases: TGTGCCAGCAGCAAAGCCCTCTCCTCACCGGGGGAGACCCAGTACTTC. The rearrangement uses TRBV21-1 and TRBJ2-5; the D call TRBD2 from the table was never checked on the DNA. TRBV21-1 is termed a pseudogene. The CDR3 loop spans 16 amino acids.

This chain uses TRBV6-1 with TRBJ1-6, with TRBD1 identical over 9 bases. V was clipped by 3 bases and J by 7 bases; unmatched bases: 4. CDR3 length equals 15 residues. From germline, CDR1 is MNHNS and CDR2 SASEGT. The CDR3 sequence is CASSDLGQGNSPLHF. CDR3 in DNA: TGTGCCAGCAGTGACCTCGGACAGGGGAATTCACCCCTCCACTTT.

The chain combines TRBV7-2 with TRBJ1-2, with D possibly TRBD1 on 6 matching bases. This CDR3 region has 18 residues. Germline V CDR1 and CDR2: SGHTA, FQGNSA. V was cut by 2 bases and J by 4 bases, with 23 bases left in between. CDR3 DNA: TGTGCCAGCAGCTTACGATCGGTATGGGCAGGGGCTATCTATGGCTACACCTTC. This gives the protein CASSLRSVWAGAIYGYTF.

The CDR3 DNA follows: TGTGCCAGCAGCCCCATCCTAGACACAGATACGCAGTATTTT. As protein: CASSPILDTDTQYF. This chain connects TRBV7-7 to TRBJ2-3; D gene uncertain. CDR1 is SSHAT, CDR2 FNYEAQ, per germline (reference sequence). There are 14 residues in the CDR3. The V end lost 5 bases, the J end lost 2 bases, and 11 bases lay between the germline ends.

The chain recombines TRBV12-5 with TRBJ2-5; 8 bases line up with TRBD2. V was pared by 3 bases and J by 0 bases, with 3 bases of the junction left unmatched. Germline V lookup: CDR1 LGHNT, CDR2 FRNRAP. The CDR3 is 15 residues long. The CDR3 bases are TGTGCTAGTGGTTTAGGCGGGAGGTACCAAGAGACCCAGTACTTC. Encoded protein: CASGLGGRYQETQYF.